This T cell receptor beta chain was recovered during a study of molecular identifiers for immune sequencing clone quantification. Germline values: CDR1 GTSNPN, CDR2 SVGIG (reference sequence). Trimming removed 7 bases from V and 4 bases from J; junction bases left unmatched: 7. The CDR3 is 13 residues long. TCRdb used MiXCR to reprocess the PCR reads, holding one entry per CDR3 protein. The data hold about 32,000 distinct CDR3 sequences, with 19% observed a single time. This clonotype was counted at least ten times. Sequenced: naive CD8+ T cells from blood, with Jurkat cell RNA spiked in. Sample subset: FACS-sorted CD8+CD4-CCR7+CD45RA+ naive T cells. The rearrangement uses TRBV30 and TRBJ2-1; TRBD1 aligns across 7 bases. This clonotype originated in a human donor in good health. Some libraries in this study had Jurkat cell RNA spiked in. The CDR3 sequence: CAYTGVGYNEQFF. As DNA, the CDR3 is TGTGCCTACACAGGGGTTGGGTACAATGAGCAGTTCTTC.